The present TCR beta chain was sequenced within a study of graft-versus-host responses after intestinal transplantation. The protocol was immunoSEQ multiplex PCR, while the TCRdb copy is restricted to in-frame clones and leaves out a portion. The data show fewer than 110,000 clones, roughly 93% seen once. The CDR3 is 15 amino acids. Per the germline V gene, CDR1 is ENHRY and CDR2 is SYGVKD. Trimming stripped 2 bases from V and 7 bases from J, with 17 bases between. As to this clone: As yet, its antigen is unknown.

This receptor was taken from a human donor who received an intestinal transplant. The sequences come from unstimulated CD8+ T cells sorted from spleen or lymph node cells, collected before intestinal transplant. The chain has TRBV10-3 and TRBJ1-1, with D perhaps matching TRBD1 (6 bases). CDR3 amino acids: CAISEVGQSSGEAFF. CDR3 DNA sequence: TGTGCCATCAGTGAGGTAGGACAGTCAAGCGGTGAAGCTTTCTTT.